These T cell receptor beta chains were read from a single sample in a study of T cell changes during pregnancy in multiple sclerosis. Produced via immunoSEQ multiplex PCR; TCRdb's table is partial and in-frame only. Among over 65,000 clones listed, about 90% were seen once. Sample: peripheral blood, taken in the second trimester of pregnancy. These receptors were collected from a female donor with multiple sclerosis, enrolled in a pregnancy study. Each CDR3 is given with its conserved first and last residue. Each record gives: J gene, V gene, CDR3 protein.

j_gene: TRBJ2-3
v_gene: TRBV7-2
CDR3aa: CASSPGPYGDTQYF

j_gene: TRBJ2-7
v_gene: TRBV11-2
CDR3aa: CASSLVRGSSYEQYF

j_gene: TRBJ2-7
v_gene: TRBV18
CDR3aa: CASSPQQGGRNEQYF

j_gene: TRBJ1-1
v_gene: TRBV6-5
CDR3aa: CASSWGVDTEAFF

j_gene: TRBJ1-5
v_gene: TRBV9
CDR3aa: CASSAGQGGQPQHF

j_gene: TRBJ2-3
v_gene: TRBV2
CDR3aa: CASSEDLLAGGTDTQYF

j_gene: TRBJ2-1
v_gene: TRBV9
CDR3aa: CASSRLADYNEQFF

j_gene: TRBJ1-5
v_gene: TRBV6-6
CDR3aa: CASRPGGGEPQHF

j_gene: TRBJ1-5
v_gene: TRBV2
CDR3aa: CASTPGVNQPQHF

j_gene: TRBJ2-4
v_gene: TRBV19
CDR3aa: CASSSDRGPTPLAKNIQYF

j_gene: TRBJ1-6
v_gene: TRBV14
CDR3aa: CASSQYGRSPLHF

j_gene: TRBJ2-6
v_gene: TRBV7-3
CDR3aa: CASSSLAGGIGTGANVLTF

j_gene: TRBJ2-1
v_gene: TRBV9
CDR3aa: CASSPRRGFGIDDEQFF

j_gene: TRBJ1-6
v_gene: TRBV5-5
CDR3aa: CASSPTGQHNSPLHF

j_gene: TRBJ2-5
v_gene: TRBV9
CDR3aa: CASSPGLAGGPRETQYF

j_gene: TRBJ1-1
v_gene: TRBV7-9
CDR3aa: CASSLEAGAGNTEAFF

j_gene: TRBJ2-3
v_gene: TRBV15
CDR3aa: CATSRAPGLAGDTQYF

j_gene: TRBJ1-1
v_gene: TRBV7-8
CDR3aa: CASSAGQGLTEAFF

j_gene: TRBJ2-5
v_gene: TRBV4-2
CDR3aa: CASSQDPSGGAQTQYF

j_gene: TRBJ2-5
v_gene: TRBV29-1
CDR3aa: CSVASETQYF

j_gene: TRBJ1-1
v_gene: TRBV4-3
CDR3aa: CASSQNRGGNTEAFF

j_gene: TRBJ2-7
v_gene: TRBV5-6
CDR3aa: CASSLLHSSYEQYF

j_gene: TRBJ1-2
v_gene: TRBV5-4
CDR3aa: CASSSLGRDGYTF

j_gene: TRBJ1-2
v_gene: TRBV6-4
CDR3aa: CASSPSGGDYGYTF

j_gene: TRBJ2-3
v_gene: TRBV6-6
CDR3aa: CASRHGTGADTQYF

j_gene: TRBJ2-7
v_gene: TRBV7-9
CDR3aa: CASSLGRDRPYEQYF

j_gene: TRBJ2-1
v_gene: TRBV6-5
CDR3aa: CASSLARNEQFF

j_gene: TRBJ2-7
v_gene: TRBV5-6
CDR3aa: CASSWVPGTGNSYEQYF

j_gene: TRBJ1-5
v_gene: TRBV30
CDR3aa: CAWSVGGADNQPQHF

j_gene: TRBJ2-1
v_gene: TRBV6-5
CDR3aa: CASSRRGPNNEQFF

j_gene: TRBJ2-1
v_gene: TRBV7-3
CDR3aa: CASSIAGEQFF

j_gene: TRBJ2-5
v_gene: TRBV4-1
CDR3aa: CASSQDPPGTLGETQYF

j_gene: TRBJ2-2
v_gene: TRBV7-8
CDR3aa: CASSEVWGERAGELFF

j_gene: TRBJ1-6
v_gene: TRBV5-8
CDR3aa: CASSLSWRSLHF

j_gene: TRBJ1-5
v_gene: TRBV7-3
CDR3aa: CASSSVDRDSNQPQHF

j_gene: TRBJ2-3
v_gene: TRBV11-3
CDR3aa: CASSPWGEGPDTQYF

j_gene: TRBJ2-2
v_gene: TRBV25-1
CDR3aa: CASSGGQGWGTGELFF

j_gene: TRBJ2-7
v_gene: TRBV7-9
CDR3aa: CASSPIPVTGNFTYEQYF

j_gene: TRBJ2-7
v_gene: TRBV10-3
CDR3aa: CAIRRSYEQYF

j_gene: TRBJ2-1
v_gene: TRBV7-2
CDR3aa: CASSLLIQNEQFF

j_gene: TRBJ1-1
v_gene: TRBV11-2
CDR3aa: CASSSRGWNTEAFF

j_gene: TRBJ2-1
v_gene: TRBV7-2
CDR3aa: CASSLGTSGGAREQFF

j_gene: TRBJ2-5
v_gene: TRBV5-6
CDR3aa: CASSPGEETQYF

j_gene: TRBJ1-1
v_gene: TRBV18
CDR3aa: CASSPPSLDREAFF

j_gene: TRBJ1-2
v_gene: TRBV27
CDR3aa: CASSQTGGYGYTF

j_gene: TRBJ2-3
v_gene: TRBV6-1
CDR3aa: CASSEFVSGGTDTQYF

j_gene: TRBJ1-2
v_gene: TRBV7-3
CDR3aa: CASSLLGTAVGYTF

j_gene: TRBJ2-6
v_gene: TRBV13
CDR3aa: CASSVNLPRVSGSGANVLTF

j_gene: TRBJ1-2
v_gene: TRBV5-4
CDR3aa: CASSTGQAVQGYGYTF

j_gene: TRBJ1-2
v_gene: TRBV7-2
CDR3aa: CASSPPAGAGYTF

j_gene: TRBJ1-5
v_gene: TRBV7-2
CDR3aa: CASSLRGGGNQPQHF

j_gene: TRBJ2-5
v_gene: TRBV18
CDR3aa: CASSLSTGGQETQYF

j_gene: TRBJ1-1
v_gene: TRBV7-2
CDR3aa: CASSLQGAIGTEAFF

j_gene: TRBJ2-1
v_gene: TRBV9
CDR3aa: CASSWDSVSSYNEQFF

j_gene: TRBJ1-1
v_gene: TRBV6-5
CDR3aa: CASSYGRGTEAFF